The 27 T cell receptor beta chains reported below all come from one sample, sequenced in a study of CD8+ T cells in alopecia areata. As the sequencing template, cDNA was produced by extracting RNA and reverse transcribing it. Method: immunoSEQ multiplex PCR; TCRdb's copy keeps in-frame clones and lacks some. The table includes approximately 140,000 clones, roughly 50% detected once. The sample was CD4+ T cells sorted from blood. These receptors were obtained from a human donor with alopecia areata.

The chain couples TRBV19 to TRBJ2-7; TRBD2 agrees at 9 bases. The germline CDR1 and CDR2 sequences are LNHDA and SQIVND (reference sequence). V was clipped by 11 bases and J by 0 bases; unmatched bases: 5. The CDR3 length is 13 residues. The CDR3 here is CASSGTSSYEQYF. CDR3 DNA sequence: TGTGCCTCTAGCGGGACTAGCTCCTACGAGCAGTACTTC.

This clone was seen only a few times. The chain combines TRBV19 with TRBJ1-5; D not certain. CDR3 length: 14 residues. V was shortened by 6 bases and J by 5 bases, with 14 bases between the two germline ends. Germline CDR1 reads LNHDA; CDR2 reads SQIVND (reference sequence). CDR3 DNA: TGTGCCAGTAGACTTTTGGGGTCCGATCAGCCCCAGCATTTT. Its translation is CASRLLGSDQPQHF.

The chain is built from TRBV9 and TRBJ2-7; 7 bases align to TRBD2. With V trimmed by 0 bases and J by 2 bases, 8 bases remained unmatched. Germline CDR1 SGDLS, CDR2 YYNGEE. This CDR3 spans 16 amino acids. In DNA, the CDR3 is TGTGCCAGCAGCGTAGACCCTCAGCGGGGCACCTACGAGCAGTACTTC. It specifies CASSVDPQRGTYEQYF.

CDR3 sequence (DNA): TGCAGCGTTCTCCCGGGGGGTATGGACGAGCAGTACTTC. The encoded protein is CSVLPGGMDEQYF. The chain carries TRBV29-1 and TRBJ2-7, with 7 bases lining up with TRBD2. Germline V CDR1 and CDR2: SQVTM, ANQGSEA. This CDR3 contains 13 residues. V lost 5 bases and J lost 5; bases outside the gene matches: 9.

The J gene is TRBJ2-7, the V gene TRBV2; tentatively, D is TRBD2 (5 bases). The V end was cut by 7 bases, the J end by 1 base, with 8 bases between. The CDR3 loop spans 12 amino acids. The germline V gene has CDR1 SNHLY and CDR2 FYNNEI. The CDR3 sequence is CASTRESYEQYF. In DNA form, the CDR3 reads TGTGCCAGCACTAGGGAGTCCTACGAGCAGTACTTC.

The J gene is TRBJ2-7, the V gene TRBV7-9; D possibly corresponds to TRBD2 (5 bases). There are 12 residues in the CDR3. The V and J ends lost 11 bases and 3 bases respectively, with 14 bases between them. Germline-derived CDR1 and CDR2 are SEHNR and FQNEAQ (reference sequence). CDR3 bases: TGTGCCTGGCGCGAGGGCATCTACGAGCAGTACTTC. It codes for CAWREGIYEQYF.

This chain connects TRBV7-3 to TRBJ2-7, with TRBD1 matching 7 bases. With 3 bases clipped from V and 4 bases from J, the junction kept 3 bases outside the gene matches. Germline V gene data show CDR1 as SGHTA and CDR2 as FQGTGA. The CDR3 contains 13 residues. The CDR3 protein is CASSLGTEYEQYF. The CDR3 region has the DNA TGTGCCAGCAGCTTGGGGACAGAGTACGAGCAGTACTTC.

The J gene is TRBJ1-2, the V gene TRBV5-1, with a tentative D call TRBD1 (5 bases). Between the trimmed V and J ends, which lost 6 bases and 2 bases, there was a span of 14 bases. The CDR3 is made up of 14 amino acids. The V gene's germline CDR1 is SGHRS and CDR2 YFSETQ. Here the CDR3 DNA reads TGCGCCAGCACCTACCCCGGGGGGAACTATGGCTACACCTTC. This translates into CASTYPGGNYGYTF. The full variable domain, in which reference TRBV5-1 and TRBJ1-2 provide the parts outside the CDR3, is KAGVTQTPRYLIKTRGQQVTLSCSPISGHRSVSWYQQTPGQGLQFLFEYFSETQRNKGNFPGRFSGRQFSNSRSEMNVSTLELGDSALYLCASTYPGGNYGYTFGSGTRLTVV.

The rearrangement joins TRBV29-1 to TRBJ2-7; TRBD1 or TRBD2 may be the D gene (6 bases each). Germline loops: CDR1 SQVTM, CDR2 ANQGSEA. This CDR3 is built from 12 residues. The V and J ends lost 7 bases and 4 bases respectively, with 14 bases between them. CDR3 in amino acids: CSARGGGYEQYF. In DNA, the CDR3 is TGCAGCGCCCGAGGAGGGGGATACGAGCAGTACTTC.

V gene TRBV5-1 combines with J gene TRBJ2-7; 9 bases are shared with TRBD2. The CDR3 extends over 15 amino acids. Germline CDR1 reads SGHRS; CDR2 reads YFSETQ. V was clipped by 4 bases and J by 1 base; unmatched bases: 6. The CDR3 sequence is CASSPGTSFSYEQYF. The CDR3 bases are TGCGCCAGCAGCCCAGGGACTAGCTTTTCCTACGAGCAGTACTTC. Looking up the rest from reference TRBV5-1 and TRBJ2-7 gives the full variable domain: KAGVTQTPRYLIKTRGQQVTLSCSPISGHRSVSWYQQTPGQGLQFLFEYFSETQRNKGNFPGRFSGRQFSNSRSEMNVSTLELGDSALYLCASSPGTSFSYEQYFGPGTRLTVT.

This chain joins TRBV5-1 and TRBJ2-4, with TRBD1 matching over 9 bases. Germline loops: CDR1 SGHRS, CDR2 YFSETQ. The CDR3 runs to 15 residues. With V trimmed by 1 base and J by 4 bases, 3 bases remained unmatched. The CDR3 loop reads CASSLFGTGKNIQYF. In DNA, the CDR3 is TGCGCCAGCAGCTTGTTTGGGACAGGGAAAAACATTCAGTACTTC.

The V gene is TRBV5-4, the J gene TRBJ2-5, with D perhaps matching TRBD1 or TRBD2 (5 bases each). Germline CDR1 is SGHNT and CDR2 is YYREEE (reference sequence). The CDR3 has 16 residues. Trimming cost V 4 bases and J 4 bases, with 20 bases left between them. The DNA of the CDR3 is TGTGCCAGCAGCCCGCCCCCAACTGGGACGGGAGAGACCCAGTACTTC. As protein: CASSPPPTGTGETQYF.

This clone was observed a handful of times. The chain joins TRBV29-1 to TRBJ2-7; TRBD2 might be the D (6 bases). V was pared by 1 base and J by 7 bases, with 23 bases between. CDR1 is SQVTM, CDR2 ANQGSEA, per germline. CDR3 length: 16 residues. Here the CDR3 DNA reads TGCAGCGTTGAAGGGGTTGACAGCGGGTTCGGAAGTGAGCAGTACTTC. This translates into CSVEGVDSGFGSEQYF.

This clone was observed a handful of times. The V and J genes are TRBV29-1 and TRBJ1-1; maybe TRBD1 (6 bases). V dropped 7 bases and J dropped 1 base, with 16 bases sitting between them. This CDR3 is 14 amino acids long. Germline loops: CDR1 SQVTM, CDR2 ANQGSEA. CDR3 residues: CSAGQKNGNTEAFF. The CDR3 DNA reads TGCAGCGCCGGACAGAAGAACGGGAACACTGAAGCTTTCTTT.

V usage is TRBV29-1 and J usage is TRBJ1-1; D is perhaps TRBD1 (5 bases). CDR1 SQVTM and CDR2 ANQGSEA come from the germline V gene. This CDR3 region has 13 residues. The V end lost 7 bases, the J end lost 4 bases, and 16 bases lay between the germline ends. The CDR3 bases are TGCAGCGCCCACCGGGCAGGGTCCACTGAAGCTTTCTTT. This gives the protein CSAHRAGSTEAFF.

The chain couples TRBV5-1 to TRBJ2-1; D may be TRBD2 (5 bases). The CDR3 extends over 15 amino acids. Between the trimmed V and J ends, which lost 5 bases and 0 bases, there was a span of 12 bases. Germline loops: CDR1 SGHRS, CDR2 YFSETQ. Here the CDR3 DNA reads TGCGCCAGCAGGCCTGGGAGTGGCTCCTACAATGAGCAGTTCTTC. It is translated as CASRPGSGSYNEQFF.

In DNA, the CDR3 is TGTGCCAGCACCCCGGTCCCGCGCTATGGCTACACCTTC. It yields the protein CASTPVPRYGYTF. The chain carries TRBV28 and TRBJ1-2; unclear D gene. Germline CDR1 is MDHEN and CDR2 is SYDVKM. V lost 7 bases to trimming and J lost 4 bases, with 13 bases between them. This CDR3 is 13 amino acids long.

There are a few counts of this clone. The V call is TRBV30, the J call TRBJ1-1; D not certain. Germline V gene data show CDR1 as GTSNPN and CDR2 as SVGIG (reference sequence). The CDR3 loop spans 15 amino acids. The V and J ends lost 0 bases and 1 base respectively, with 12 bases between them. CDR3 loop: CAWSVLGVRNTEAFF. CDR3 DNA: TGTGCCTGGAGTGTACTCGGTGTTAGGAACACTGAAGCTTTCTTT.

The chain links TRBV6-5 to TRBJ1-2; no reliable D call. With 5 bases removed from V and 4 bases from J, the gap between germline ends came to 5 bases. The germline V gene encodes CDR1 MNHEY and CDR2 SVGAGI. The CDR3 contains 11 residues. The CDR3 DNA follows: TGTGCCAGCAGTGGATTCTATGGCTACACCTTC. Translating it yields CASSGFYGYTF.

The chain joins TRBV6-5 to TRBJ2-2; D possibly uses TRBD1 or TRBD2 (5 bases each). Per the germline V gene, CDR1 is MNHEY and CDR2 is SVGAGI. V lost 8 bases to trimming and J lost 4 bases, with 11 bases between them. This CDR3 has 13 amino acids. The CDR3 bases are TGTGCCAGCTGTCCGGGGACCACCGGGGAGCTGTTTTTT. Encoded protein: CASCPGTTGELFF.

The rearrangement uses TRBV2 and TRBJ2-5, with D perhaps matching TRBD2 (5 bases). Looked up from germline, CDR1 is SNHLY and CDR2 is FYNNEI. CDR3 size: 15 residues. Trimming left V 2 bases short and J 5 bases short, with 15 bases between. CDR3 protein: CASSELLGRGETQYF. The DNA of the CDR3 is TGTGCCAGCAGTGAACTATTGGGCAGAGGGGAGACCCAGTACTTC.

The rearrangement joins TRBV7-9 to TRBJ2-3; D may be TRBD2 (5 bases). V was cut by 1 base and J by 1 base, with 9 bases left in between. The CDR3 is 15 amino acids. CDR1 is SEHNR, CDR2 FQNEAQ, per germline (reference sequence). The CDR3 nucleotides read TGTGCCAGCAGCTTAGTCTCCGGGGGCACAGATACGCAGTATTTT. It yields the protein CASSLVSGGTDTQYF.

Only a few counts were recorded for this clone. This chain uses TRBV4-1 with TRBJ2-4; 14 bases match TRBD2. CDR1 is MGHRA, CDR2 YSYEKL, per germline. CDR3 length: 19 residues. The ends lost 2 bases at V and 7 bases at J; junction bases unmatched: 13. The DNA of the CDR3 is TGCGCCAGCAGCCAAACTAACATAGGGACTAGCGGGAGTTGGAACATTCAGTACTTC. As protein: CASSQTNIGTSGSWNIQYF.

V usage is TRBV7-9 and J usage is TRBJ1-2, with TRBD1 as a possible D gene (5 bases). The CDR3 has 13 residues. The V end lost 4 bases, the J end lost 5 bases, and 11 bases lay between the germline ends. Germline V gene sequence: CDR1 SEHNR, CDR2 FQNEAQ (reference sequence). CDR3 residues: CASSSGTEYGYTF. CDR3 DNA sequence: TGTGCCAGCAGCTCCGGGACCGAGTATGGCTACACCTTC.

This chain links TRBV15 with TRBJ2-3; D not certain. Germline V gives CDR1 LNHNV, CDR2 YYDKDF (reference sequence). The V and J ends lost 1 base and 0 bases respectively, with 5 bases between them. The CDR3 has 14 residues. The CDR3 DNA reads TGTGCCACCAGCAGAGGACGGAGCACAGATACGCAGTATTTT. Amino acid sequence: CATSRGRSTDTQYF.

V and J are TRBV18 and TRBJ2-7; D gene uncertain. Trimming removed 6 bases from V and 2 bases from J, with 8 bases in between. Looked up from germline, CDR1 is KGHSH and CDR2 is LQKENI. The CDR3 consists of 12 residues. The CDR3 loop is CASSQGPYEQYF. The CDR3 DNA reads TGTGCCAGCTCCCAAGGGCCCTACGAGCAGTACTTC.

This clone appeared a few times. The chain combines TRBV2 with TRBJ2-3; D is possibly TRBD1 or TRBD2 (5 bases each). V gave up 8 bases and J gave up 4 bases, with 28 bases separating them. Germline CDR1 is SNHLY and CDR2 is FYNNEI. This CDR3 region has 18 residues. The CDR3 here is CASGKDLYRTGGSDTQYF. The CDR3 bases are TGTGCCAGCGGGAAGGATCTGTACAGGACTGGAGGATCAGATACGCAGTATTTT.